A single sample is the source of the 21 T cell receptor beta chains below, sequenced in a study of cytomegalovirus exposure and HLA in healthy donors. PCR involved 60 Vbeta and 13 Jbeta primers. Profiled with immunoSEQ multiplex PCR; TCRdb holds only in-frame clones, not every one. The sample contains under 170,000 clones, approximately 85% of which appear only once. The sample was PBMCs. The receptors stem from a man aged 50-60 years in good health and CMV-seropositive.

The V and J genes are TRBV19 and TRBJ2-3; D not certain. Trimming left V 5 bases short and J 2 bases short, with 5 bases between. The CDR3 runs 12 residues. Germline V gene lookup returns CDR1 LNHDA and CDR2 SQIVND (reference sequence). CDR3 in amino acids: CASSFNTDTQYF. In DNA, the CDR3 is TGTGCCAGTAGTTTCAACACAGATACGCAGTATTTT.

The V and J genes are TRBV29-1 and TRBJ2-7; weak D call: TRBD1 (6 bases). Looked up from germline, CDR1 is SQVTM and CDR2 is ANQGSEA. The CDR3 contains 12 residues. V was cut by 5 bases and J by 4 bases, with 12 bases left in between. Here the CDR3 DNA reads TGCAGCGTTACCGGACAGTCTTACGAGCAGTACTTC. Its protein product is CSVTGQSYEQYF.

The chain combines TRBV5-8 with TRBJ2-2; 8 bases are a match to TRBD1. J was trimmed by 7 bases and V by 0 bases; bases with no gene match: 5. The CDR3 sequence is 15 residues long. Germline assignment: CDR1 SGHTS and CDR2 YDEGEE. This CDR3 is CASSLAQGAHGELFF. Here the CDR3 DNA reads TGTGCCAGCAGCTTGGCCCAGGGGGCGCACGGGGAGCTGTTTTTT.

The gene calls are TRBV5-1 and TRBJ1-4; 8 bases fit TRBD1. The CDR3 is 14 amino acids. The trim removed 4 bases at V and 7 bases at J, leaving 6 bases unmatched. Germline CDR1 and CDR2: SGHRS and YFSETQ. The CDR3 sequence is CASSTGQGGEKLFF. In DNA form, the CDR3 reads TGCGCCAGCAGCACCGGACAGGGCGGTGAAAAACTGTTTTTT.

The rearrangement links TRBV19 to TRBJ2-7; 11 positions match TRBD2. The CDR3 spans 15 residues. CDR1 is LNHDA and CDR2 is SQIVND in the germline V gene (reference sequence). After removal of 1 base from V and 3 bases from J, the junction contained 2 bases not matched to a gene. CDR3 loop: CASSIAGTSGYEQYF. Here the CDR3 DNA reads TGTGCCAGTAGTATAGCCGGGACTAGCGGCTACGAGCAGTACTTC.

V usage is TRBV7-8 and J usage is TRBJ2-7, with D uncertain. Germline V lookup: CDR1 SGHVS, CDR2 FQNEAQ. The V gene lost 5 bases and the J gene lost 3 bases, with 11 bases spanning the gap. The CDR3 runs 13 residues. For the CDR3, the DNA is TGTGCCAGCAGCCGACAAAGACGCTACGAGCAGTACTTC. This codes for CASSRQRRYEQYF.

This clone was seen only once. This rearrangement joins TRBV7-2 to TRBJ2-1; 16 bases are a match to TRBD2. The CDR3 contains 17 residues. Germline CDR1 is SGHTA and CDR2 is FQGNSA. Losses at the gene ends were 7 bases for V and 0 bases for J; bases not matched to a gene: 3. CDR3 sequence reads: CASTGLAGGFSYNEQFF. The CDR3 region has the DNA TGTGCCAGCACGGGACTAGCGGGAGGGTTCTCCTACAATGAGCAGTTCTTC.

The rearrangement links TRBV7-9 to TRBJ1-3; D is perhaps TRBD1 (5 bases). There are 14 residues in the CDR3. V dropped 5 bases and J dropped 2 bases, with 10 bases sitting between them. CDR1 is SEHNR, CDR2 FQNEAQ, per germline (reference sequence). CDR3 sequence: CASSVTGPGNTIYF. The CDR3 DNA is TGTGCCAGCAGCGTTACAGGTCCTGGAAACACCATATATTTT.

The table lists this clone with a count of one. The chain has TRBV5-4 and TRBJ2-5; TRBD1 matches 9 bases. V shed 0 bases and J 3 bases; nucleotides not matched to a gene: 0. CDR3 length: 14 residues. The germline gives CDR1 SGHNT, CDR2 YYREEE (reference sequence). The DNA of the CDR3 is TGTGCCAGCAGCTTGGGACAGGGGGAAGAGACCCAGTACTTC. Translating it yields CASSLGQGEETQYF.

This chain joins TRBV10-1 and TRBJ2-7; 8 bases align to TRBD1. The CDR3 is 13 amino acids. Trimming at V came to 8 bases and at J to 1 base, leaving 4 bases not matched to a gene. Germline CDR1 is WNHNN and CDR2 is SYGVQD (reference sequence). CDR3 DNA: TGCGCCAGCGGGACAGGAGTTTCCTACGAGCAGTACTTC. This gives the protein CASGTGVSYEQYF.

This chain connects TRBV2 to TRBJ1-5, with D unresolved. The CDR3 spans 13 residues. The germline V gene has CDR1 SNHLY and CDR2 FYNNEI. The ends were cut back, 5 bases at V and 5 bases at J, with 10 bases in the middle. The DNA for the CDR3 is TGTGCCAGCAGTTTGGCGGATGATCAGCCCCAGCATTTT. This encodes CASSLADDQPQHF.

The gene calls are TRBV9 and TRBJ2-1, with TRBD2 matching over 8 bases. The V gene's germline CDR1 is SGDLS and CDR2 YYNGEE. The CDR3 is made up of 15 amino acids. The V gene end was trimmed by 3 bases and the J gene end by 3 bases; junction bases not matched to a gene: 5. CDR3 protein: CASSATSGNYNEQFF. Here the CDR3 DNA reads TGTGCCAGCAGCGCCACTAGCGGCAACTACAATGAGCAGTTCTTC.

The chain couples TRBV4-1 to TRBJ2-3, with D possibly matching TRBD2 (6 bases). Between the trimmed V and J ends, which lost 0 bases and 4 bases, there was a span of 14 bases. The CDR3 spans 16 residues. Germline-derived CDR1 and CDR2 are MGHRA and YSYEKL. The CDR3 reads CASSQETGERPDTQYF. The CDR3 DNA sequence: TGCGCCAGCAGCCAAGAGACGGGAGAGAGGCCAGATACGCAGTATTTT.

The J gene is TRBJ1-6, the V gene TRBV5-1; the D gene is possibly TRBD1 (5 bases). Germline CDR1 is SGHRS and CDR2 is YFSETQ. The CDR3 contains 18 residues. Between the trimmed V and J ends, which lost 0 bases and 7 bases, there was a span of 20 bases. In nucleotides, the CDR3 is TGCGCCAGCAGCTTGGAGGGCACGGCAGGAGGGGCCAATTCACCCCTCCACTTT. Translating it yields CASSLEGTAGGANSPLHF.

The chain recombines TRBV7-3 with TRBJ2-7; 10 bases agree with TRBD2. V lost 6 bases and J lost 3; bases outside the gene matches: 5. The length of the CDR3 is 14 residues. Per the germline V gene, CDR1 is SGHTA and CDR2 is FQGTGA. CDR3 protein: CASRSSSGSYEQYF. The CDR3 DNA reads as TGTGCCAGCAGGTCCTCTAGCGGGAGCTACGAGCAGTACTTC.

The rearrangement uses TRBV6-4 and TRBJ2-2; the match to TRBD1 covers 9 bases. With V trimmed by 3 bases and J by 4 bases, 3 bases remained unmatched. Germline lookup yields CDR1 MRHNA and CDR2 SNTAGT. CDR3 length: 15 amino acids. The chain's CDR3 is CASSDPGQGTGELFF. CDR3 DNA sequence: TGTGCCAGCAGTGATCCGGGACAGGGCACCGGGGAGCTGTTTTTT.

The chain couples TRBV2 to TRBJ2-7, with 11 bases matching TRBD1. CDR1 SNHLY and CDR2 FYNNEI come from the germline V gene. This CDR3 spans 15 amino acids. The V gene end was trimmed by 3 bases and the J gene end by 6 bases; junction bases not matched to a gene: 7. CDR3 protein: CASSDIGQGAPEQYF. As DNA, the CDR3 is TGTGCCAGCAGTGATATAGGACAGGGGGCACCCGAGCAGTACTTC.

V usage is TRBV5-1 and J usage is TRBJ2-7, with D perhaps matching TRBD1 (5 bases). This CDR3 has 15 residues. Trimming took 1 base from V and 2 from J, leaving 13 bases between them. Germline V lookup: CDR1 SGHRS, CDR2 YFSETQ. CDR3 residues: CASSLTFQGAYEQYF. In DNA, the CDR3 is TGCGCCAGCAGCTTGACCTTTCAGGGTGCCTACGAGCAGTACTTC.

The chain recombines TRBV4-1 with TRBJ2-2, with TRBD2 identical over 8 bases. The V and J ends lost 0 bases and 5 bases, in that order; junction bases with no gene match: 5. CDR3 length equals 16 residues. Germline V gives CDR1 MGHRA, CDR2 YSYEKL. This CDR3 reads CASSQDDGGGTGELFF. The CDR3 DNA sequence: TGCGCCAGCAGCCAAGATGACGGGGGGGGTACCGGGGAGCTGTTTTTT.

The rearrangement joins TRBV10-2 to TRBJ2-7; tentatively, D is TRBD1 (6 bases). The V end was cut by 6 bases, the J end by 2 bases, with 11 bases between. There are 13 residues in the CDR3. Germline lookup yields CDR1 WSHSY and CDR2 SAAADI. CDR3 region: CASRTGATYEQYF. Here the CDR3 DNA reads TGCGCCAGCAGGACAGGTGCCACCTACGAGCAGTACTTC.

The chain joins TRBV4-1 to TRBJ2-1, with TRBD2 matching 13 bases. Germline assignment: CDR1 MGHRA and CDR2 YSYEKL. CDR3 length: 17 residues. V was pared by 1 base and J by 3 bases, with 3 bases of the junction left unmatched. CDR3 region: CASSQGGLAGSYNEQFF. For the CDR3, the DNA is TGCGCCAGCAGCCAAGGGGGACTAGCGGGAAGCTACAATGAGCAGTTCTTC.